These T cell receptor beta chains were read from a single sample in a study of cytomegalovirus exposure and HLA in healthy donors. The repertoire was sequenced with immunoSEQ multiplex PCR; TCRdb's copy has only in-frame clones and lacks some. The sample lists 100,000 to 120,000 clones, about 73% occurring once. Sequenced input: PBMCs. The receptors here all came from a woman in her twenties or thirties in good health and CMV-seronegative. Both conserved end residues are trimmed from each CDR3. Size is stated for part of the rows, as once, few or many counts, or as a class when the clone is expanded.

NA	TRBV4-3	TRBJ2-5	ASSQETRQETQY
NA	TRBV30	TRBJ1-6	AWTPTGKGLNSPLH
NA	TRBV6-5	TRBJ2-7	ASRPGTGTYEQY
NA	TRBV5-1	TRBJ1-4	ASSKTGGGLNEKLF
NA	TRBV10-3	TRBJ1-1	ARFDRSLNTEAF
NA	TRBV28	TRBJ1-4	ASSPIWSENEKLF
NA	TRBV30	TRBJ2-1	AWSEDRVAYNEQF
NA	TRBV7-9	TRBJ2-7	ASSLTQTGFEQY
NA	TRBV27	TRBJ1-4	ASREYATNEKLF
NA	TRBV7-2	TRBJ2-7	ASSRTGSNEQY
NA	TRBV5-4	TRBJ2-7	ASSYETSGRNYEQY
once	TRBV7-9	TRBJ1-4	ASSPDRREKLF
NA	TRBV9	TRBJ1-1	ASSRGASEAF
NA	TRBV28	TRBJ1-1	ASSPRWNTEAF